Below, 21 T cell receptor beta chains from the same sample are listed, as sequenced in a study of blood T cell repertoires in COVID-19. Sequencing was performed with immunoSEQ multiplex PCR; in TCRdb, only in-frame clones are kept and a portion is missing. Of approximately 170,000 clones in the sample, around 83% were seen once. The specimen was PBMCs or T cells enriched from blood (not recorded which). These receptors were taken from a woman aged 50 to 60 in a cohort exposed to, infected with or recovered from COVID-19 (not recorded which).

The chain couples TRBV6-2 or TRBV6-3 to TRBJ2-2, with 10 nucleotides matching TRBD2. V was pared by 5 bases and J by 0 bases, with 9 bases of the junction left unmatched. Per the germline V gene, CDR1 is MNHEY and CDR2 is SVGEGT. The CDR3 is 18 amino acids. The CDR3 is CASSLGLAGASNTGELFF. In DNA, the CDR3 is TGTGCCAGCAGTCTGGGGCTAGCGGGGGCCTCGAACACCGGGGAGCTGTTTTTT.

This chain uses TRBV15 with TRBJ1-1, with D perhaps TRBD1 (6 bases). The germline V and J ends were trimmed by 10 bases and 4 bases, with 19 bases remaining between them. The CDR3 is made up of 14 amino acids. CDR1 and CDR2 from the germline V gene are LNHNV and YYDKDF (reference sequence). The CDR3: CAITGQTKGTEAFF. The CDR3 DNA reads TGTGCCATCACCGGACAGACAAAGGGCACTGAAGCTTTCTTT.

The chain combines TRBV6-6 with TRBJ2-7; D gene uncertain. The CDR3 totals 12 residues. The V gene's germline CDR1 is MNHNY and CDR2 SVGAGI (reference sequence). The V gene lost 7 bases and the J gene lost 4 bases, with 11 bases spanning the gap. The CDR3 region has the DNA TGTGCCAGCAAGTCCGCGGCATACGAGCAGTACTTC. It codes for CASKSAAYEQYF.

This clone was counted once. V usage is TRBV18 and J usage is TRBJ1-1, with 12 bases aligning to TRBD1. The germline gives CDR1 KGHSH, CDR2 LQKENI. This CDR3 region has 17 residues. V dropped 4 bases and J dropped 1; count of bases not matched to a gene: 7. CDR3 DNA sequence: TGTGCCAGCTCACGCACGGGACAGGGGGCGCAGAACACTGAAGCTTTCTTT. This codes for CASSRTGQGAQNTEAFF.

The chain links TRBV11-2 to TRBJ1-5; D is possibly TRBD1 (6 bases). The germline V and J ends were trimmed by 3 bases and 1 base, with 10 bases remaining between them. There are 15 residues in the CDR3. Germline CDR1 is SGHAT and CDR2 is FQNNGV. The CDR3 region is CASSFSGQSNQPQHF. The CDR3 bases are TGTGCCAGCAGCTTTTCGGGACAAAGCAATCAGCCCCAGCATTTT. Based on the CDR3 plus reference TRBV11-2 and TRBJ1-5, the full variable domain is EAGVAQSPRYKIIEKRQSVAFWCNPISGHATLYWYQQILGQGPKLLIQFQNNGVVDDSQLPKDRFSAERLKGVDSTLKIQPAKLEDSAVYLCASSFSGQSNQPQHFGDGTRLSIL.

The chain employs TRBV6-2 or TRBV6-3 and TRBJ1-1, with D tentatively TRBD1 (6 bases). Trimming took off 4 bases at V and 1 base at J, with 13 bases between the two ends. The CDR3 sequence is 15 residues long. Germline V gives CDR1 MNHEY, CDR2 SVGEGT. The CDR3 nucleotides read TGTGCCAGCAGTTTCGGGGGGGCCTCGAACACTGAAGCTTTCTTT. Translated: CASSFGGASNTEAFF.

CDR3 sequence: CASSPGTSGNNEQFF. CDR3 in DNA: TGTGCCAGCAGCCCCGGGACTAGCGGGAACAATGAGCAGTTCTTC. The chain uses TRBV4-2 and TRBJ2-1; 13 bases agree with TRBD2. This CDR3 has 15 residues. Germline CDR1 LGHNA, CDR2 YNFKEQ. Unmatched junction bases numbered 2, after V lost 4 bases and J lost 5 bases.

J is TRBJ2-1 and V is TRBV5-1; 8 bases align to TRBD2. Germline CDR1 is SGHRS and CDR2 is YFSETQ. This CDR3 region has 15 residues. V was clipped by 0 bases and J by 6 bases; unmatched bases: 5. The CDR3 nucleotides are TGCGCCAGCAGCTTGGTCCCCGGGACTAGCAATGAGCAGTTCTTC. The encoded protein is CASSLVPGTSNEQFF. The entire variable domain, with the rest obtained from reference TRBV5-1 and TRBJ2-1, is as follows: KAGVTQTPRYLIKTRGQQVTLSCSPISGHRSVSWYQQTPGQGLQFLFEYFSETQRNKGNFPGRFSGRQFSNSRSEMNVSTLELGDSALYLCASSLVPGTSNEQFFGPGTRLTVL.

J is TRBJ2-7 and V is TRBV29-1, with 11 bases aligning to TRBD2. The germline V gene has CDR1 SQVTM and CDR2 ANQGSEA. V was pared by 3 bases and J by 6 bases, with 7 bases of the junction left unmatched. This CDR3 has 14 amino acids. This CDR3 reads CSVDLTSGKGEQYF. In DNA form, the CDR3 reads TGCAGCGTTGATCTGACTAGCGGGAAGGGCGAGCAGTACTTC.

The chain is built from TRBV7-8 and TRBJ2-5, with 8 positions matching TRBD2. The ends lost 5 bases at V and 4 bases at J; junction bases unmatched: 12. The CDR3 runs to 16 residues. The germline V gene has CDR1 SGHVS and CDR2 FQNEAQ. The CDR3 sequence: CASSARVAGSPETQYF. In DNA form, the CDR3 reads TGTGCCAGCAGCGCCAGGGTAGCGGGGAGTCCAGAGACCCAGTACTTC.

The chain employs TRBV28 and TRBJ2-7, with 10 bases identical to TRBD2. J lost 5 bases, V lost 8 bases, and 15 bases had no gene match. CDR3 length equals 16 residues. In germline, CDR1 is MDHEN, CDR2 SYDVKM. CDR3 nucleotides: TGTGCCAGCGTTTCGGCTAGCGGGAGCTATAGCGACGAGCAGTACTTC. It encodes CASVSASGSYSDEQYF.

The V and J genes are TRBV28 and TRBJ1-5; 8 bases fit TRBD1. Trimming removed 5 bases from V and 3 bases from J; junction bases left unmatched: 6. This CDR3 region has 15 residues. Germline V gene data show CDR1 as MDHEN and CDR2 as SYDVKM. The CDR3 loop is CASSGQGLFNQPQHF. The CDR3 nucleotides read TGTGCCAGCAGTGGACAGGGTTTGTTCAATCAGCCCCAGCATTTT.

This clone was counted once. The CDR3 spells CASSYGTEETQYF. The CDR3 nucleotides are TGTGCCAGCAGCTACGGGACTGAAGAGACCCAGTACTTC. The chain joins TRBV9 to TRBJ2-5; maybe TRBD2 (6 bases). The ends were cut back, 4 bases at V and 3 bases at J, with 10 bases in the middle. The CDR3 totals 13 residues. CDR1 SGDLS and CDR2 YYNGEE come from the germline V gene. The variable domain in full, with the rest retrieved from reference TRBV9 and TRBJ2-5, is DSGVTQTPKHLITATGQRVTLRCSPRSGDLSVYWYQQSLDQGLQFLIQYYNGEERAKGNILERFSAQQFPDLHSELNLSSLELGDSALYFCASSYGTEETQYFGPGTRLLVL.

The chain uses TRBV1 and TRBJ2-7; the D call in the table, TRBD1, was not verified against the DNA. TRBV1 is designated a pseudogene. This CDR3 has 14 residues. The CDR3 DNA sequence: TGCACCAGCTTATTTGCAGGCACAACCTACGAGCAGTACTTC. The encoded protein is CTSLFAGTTYEQYF.

The rearrangement uses TRBV5-1 and TRBJ1-1, with 8 bases that match TRBD1. Unmatched junction bases numbered 9, after V lost 4 bases and J lost 1 base. Germline CDR1 reads SGHRS; CDR2 reads YFSETQ. This CDR3 has 16 amino acids. The CDR3 loop reads CASSDGAGQANTEAFF. The CDR3 nucleotides are TGCGCCAGCAGCGATGGCGCGGGACAGGCGAACACTGAAGCTTTCTTT.

The chain couples TRBV28 to TRBJ1-1; 7 nucleotides line up with TRBD1. The V segment lost 1 base and the J segment 7 bases; nucleotides outside the gene matches: 6. Germline CDR1 reads MDHEN; CDR2 reads SYDVKM. The length of the CDR3 is 14 residues. The CDR3 coding sequence is TGTGCCAGCAGTTTATTGGACAGGCTTTTTGAAGCTTTCTTT. It is translated as CASSLLDRLFEAFF.

The chain links TRBV7-6 to TRBJ1-6; TRBD1 matches at 10 bases. Trimming cost V 0 bases and J 10 bases; bases outside gene matches: 9. Germline CDR1 SGHVS, CDR2 FNYEAQ. This CDR3 is built from 17 residues. The CDR3 nucleotides are TGTGCCAGCAGCTTAGCCCCCTCGACAGGGGGCCAATCACCCCTCCACTTT. It is translated as CASSLAPSTGGQSPLHF.

This clone is categorized as medium-sized (0.01 to 0.1%). This chain joins TRBV27 and TRBJ2-7; 9 nucleotides align to TRBD1. The germline CDR1 and CDR2 sequences are MNHEY and SMNVEV (reference sequence). The CDR3 is 16 amino acids. The V segment lost 3 bases and the J segment 0 bases; nucleotides outside the gene matches: 6. The CDR3 DNA is TGTGCCAGCAGTTTCTATCCGGGACAGGGCTCCTACGAGCAGTACTTC. Its protein is CASSFYPGQGSYEQYF.

This clone was detected once. This chain links TRBV29-1 with TRBJ1-2, with D perhaps TRBD1 (5 bases). Germline V lookup: CDR1 SQVTM, CDR2 ANQGSEA. V lost 4 bases to trimming and J lost 4 bases, with 10 bases between them. The CDR3 has 12 amino acids. CDR3 region: CSVVTGSYGYTF. CDR3 in DNA: TGCAGCGTTGTCACAGGAAGCTATGGCTACACCTTC.

This chain uses TRBV28 with TRBJ2-7, with TRBD2 matching over 12 bases. Germline V CDR1 and CDR2: MDHEN, SYDVKM. CDR3 length equals 14 residues. Losses at the gene ends were 4 bases for V and 5 bases for J; bases not matched to a gene: 3. This chain's CDR3 is CASSWTSGTNEQYF. CDR3 DNA sequence: TGTGCCAGCAGTTGGACTAGCGGGACCAACGAGCAGTACTTC.

This chain joins TRBV4-1 and TRBJ1-4; D remains ambiguous. Per germline, CDR1 MGHRA and CDR2 YSYEKL. This CDR3 comprises 14 residues. V was cut by 0 bases and J by 6 bases, with 8 bases left in between. CDR3 protein: CASSQDGGYEKLFF. CDR3 sequence (DNA): TGCGCCAGCAGCCAAGATGGAGGGTATGAAAAACTGTTTTTT.